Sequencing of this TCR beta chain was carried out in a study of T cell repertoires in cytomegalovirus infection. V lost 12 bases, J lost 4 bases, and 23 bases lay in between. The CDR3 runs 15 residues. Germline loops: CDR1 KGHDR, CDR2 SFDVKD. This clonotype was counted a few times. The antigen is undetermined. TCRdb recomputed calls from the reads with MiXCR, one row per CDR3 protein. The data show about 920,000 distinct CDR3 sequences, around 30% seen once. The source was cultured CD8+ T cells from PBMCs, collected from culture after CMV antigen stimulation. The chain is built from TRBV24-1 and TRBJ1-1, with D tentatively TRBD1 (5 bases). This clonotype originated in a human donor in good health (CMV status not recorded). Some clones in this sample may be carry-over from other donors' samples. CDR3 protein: CALFTLGVNGTEAFF. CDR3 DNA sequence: TGTGCCCTCTTTACCTTGGGGGTTAATGGCACTGAAGCTTTCTTT.